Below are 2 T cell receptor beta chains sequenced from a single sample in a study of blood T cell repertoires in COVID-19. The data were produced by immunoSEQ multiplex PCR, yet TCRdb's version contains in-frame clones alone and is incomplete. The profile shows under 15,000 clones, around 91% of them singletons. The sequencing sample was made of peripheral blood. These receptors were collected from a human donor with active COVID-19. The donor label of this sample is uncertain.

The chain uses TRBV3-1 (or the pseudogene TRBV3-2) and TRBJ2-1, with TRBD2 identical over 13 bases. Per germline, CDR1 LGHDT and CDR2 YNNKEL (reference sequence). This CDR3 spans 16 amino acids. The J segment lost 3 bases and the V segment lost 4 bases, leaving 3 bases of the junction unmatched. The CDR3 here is CASSRGTSGDYNEQFF. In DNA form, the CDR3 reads TGTGCCAGCAGCCGCGGGACTAGCGGGGACTACAATGAGCAGTTCTTC.

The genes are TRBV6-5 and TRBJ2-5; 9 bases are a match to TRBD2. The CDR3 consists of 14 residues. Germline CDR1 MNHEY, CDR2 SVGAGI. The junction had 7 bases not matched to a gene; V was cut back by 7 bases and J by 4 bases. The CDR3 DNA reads TGTGCCAGCAATAGCGGGGGCCCCCCAGAGACCCAGTACTTC. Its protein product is CASNSGGPPETQYF.